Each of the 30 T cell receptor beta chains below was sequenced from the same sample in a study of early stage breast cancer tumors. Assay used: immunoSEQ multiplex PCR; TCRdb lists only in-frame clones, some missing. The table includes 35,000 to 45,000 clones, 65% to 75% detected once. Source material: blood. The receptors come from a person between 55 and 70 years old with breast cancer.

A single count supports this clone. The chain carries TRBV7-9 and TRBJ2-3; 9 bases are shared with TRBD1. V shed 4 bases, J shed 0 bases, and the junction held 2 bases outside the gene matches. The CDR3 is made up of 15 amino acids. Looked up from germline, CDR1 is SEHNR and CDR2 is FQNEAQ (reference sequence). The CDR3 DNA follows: TGTGCCAGCAGCTCTACAGGGGGCAGCACAGATACGCAGTATTTT. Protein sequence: CASSSTGGSTDTQYF.

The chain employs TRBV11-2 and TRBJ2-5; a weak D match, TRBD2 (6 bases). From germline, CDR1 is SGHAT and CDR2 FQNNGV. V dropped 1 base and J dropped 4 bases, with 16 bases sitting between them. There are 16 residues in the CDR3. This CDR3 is CASSLGGGVGRETQYF. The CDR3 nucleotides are TGTGCCAGCAGCTTAGGTGGAGGGGTAGGGAGAGAGACCCAGTACTTC.

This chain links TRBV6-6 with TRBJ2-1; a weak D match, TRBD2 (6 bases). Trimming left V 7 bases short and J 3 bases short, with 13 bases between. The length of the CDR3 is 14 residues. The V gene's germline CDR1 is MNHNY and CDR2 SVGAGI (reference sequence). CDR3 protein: CASTLGGNYNEQFF. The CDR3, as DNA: TGTGCCAGCACTCTGGGGGGTAACTACAATGAGCAGTTCTTC.

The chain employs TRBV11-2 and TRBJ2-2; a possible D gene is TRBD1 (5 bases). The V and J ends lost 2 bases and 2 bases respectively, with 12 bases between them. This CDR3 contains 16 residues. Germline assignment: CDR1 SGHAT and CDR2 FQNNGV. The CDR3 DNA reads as TGTGCCAGCAGCTTATTAAAAGGGGTAAACACCGGGGAGCTGTTTTTT. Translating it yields CASSLLKGVNTGELFF.

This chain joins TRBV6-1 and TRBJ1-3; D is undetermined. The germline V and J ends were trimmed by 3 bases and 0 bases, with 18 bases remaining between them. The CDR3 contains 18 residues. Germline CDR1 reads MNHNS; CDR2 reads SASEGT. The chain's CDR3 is CASSERWVQYYSGNTIYF. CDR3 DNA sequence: TGTGCCAGCAGTGAGAGGTGGGTGCAATATTACTCTGGAAACACCATATATTTT.

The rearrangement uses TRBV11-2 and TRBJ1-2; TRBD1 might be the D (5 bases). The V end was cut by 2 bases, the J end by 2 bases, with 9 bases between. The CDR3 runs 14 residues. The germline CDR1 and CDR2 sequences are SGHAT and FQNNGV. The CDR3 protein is CASSLRAGNYGYTF. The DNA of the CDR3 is TGTGCCAGCAGCTTAAGGGCAGGGAACTATGGCTACACCTTC.

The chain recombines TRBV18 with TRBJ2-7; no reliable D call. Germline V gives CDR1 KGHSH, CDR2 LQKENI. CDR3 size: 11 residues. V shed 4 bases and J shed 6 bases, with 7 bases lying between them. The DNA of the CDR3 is TGTGCCAGCTCACAGGGATCCGAGCAGTACTTC. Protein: CASSQGSEQYF.

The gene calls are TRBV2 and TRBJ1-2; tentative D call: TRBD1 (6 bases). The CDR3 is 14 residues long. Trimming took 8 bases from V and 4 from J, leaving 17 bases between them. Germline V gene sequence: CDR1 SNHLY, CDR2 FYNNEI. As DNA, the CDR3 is TGTGCCAGCTCATACCCCGGGACAACCTATGGCTACACCTTC. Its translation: CASSYPGTTYGYTF.

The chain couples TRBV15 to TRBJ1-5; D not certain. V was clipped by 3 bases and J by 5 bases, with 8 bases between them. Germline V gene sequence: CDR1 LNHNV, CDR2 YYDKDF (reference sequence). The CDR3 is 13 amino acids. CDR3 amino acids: CATSRGPDQPQHF. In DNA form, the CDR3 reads TGTGCCACCAGCAGGGGCCCAGATCAGCCCCAGCATTTT.

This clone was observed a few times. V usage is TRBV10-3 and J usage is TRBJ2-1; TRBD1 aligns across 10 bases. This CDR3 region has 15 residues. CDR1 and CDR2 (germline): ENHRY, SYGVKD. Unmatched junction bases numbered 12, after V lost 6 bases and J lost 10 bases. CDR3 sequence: CAIRRDRGSAGEQFF. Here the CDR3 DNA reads TGTGCCATCAGGAGGGACAGGGGATCAGCGGGCGAGCAGTTCTTC.

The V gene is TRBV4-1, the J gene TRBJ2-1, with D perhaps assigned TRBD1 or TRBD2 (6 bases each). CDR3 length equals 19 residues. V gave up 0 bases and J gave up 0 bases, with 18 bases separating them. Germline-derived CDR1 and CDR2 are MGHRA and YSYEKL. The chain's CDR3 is CASSQDVLGGLSSYNEQFF. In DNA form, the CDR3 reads TGCGCCAGCAGCCAAGATGTACTCGGGGGCCTAAGCTCCTACAATGAGCAGTTCTTC.

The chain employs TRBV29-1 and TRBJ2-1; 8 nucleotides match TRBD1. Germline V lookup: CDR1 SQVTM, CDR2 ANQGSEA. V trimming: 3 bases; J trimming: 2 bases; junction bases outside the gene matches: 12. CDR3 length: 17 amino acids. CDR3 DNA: TGCAGCGTTGATACCCCGGCAGGGGGCAGTGCCTACAATGAGCAGTTCTTC. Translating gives CSVDTPAGGSAYNEQFF.

CDR3 region: CASSITAGVSNEQFF. DNA of the CDR3: TGTGCCAGCAGCATCACAGCGGGAGTCTCCAATGAGCAGTTCTTC. The chain combines TRBV11-1 with TRBJ2-1; 8 bases are a match to TRBD2. This CDR3 has 15 amino acids. V dropped 5 bases and J dropped 6; count of bases not matched to a gene: 9. Germline assignment: CDR1 SGHAT and CDR2 FQDESV (reference sequence).

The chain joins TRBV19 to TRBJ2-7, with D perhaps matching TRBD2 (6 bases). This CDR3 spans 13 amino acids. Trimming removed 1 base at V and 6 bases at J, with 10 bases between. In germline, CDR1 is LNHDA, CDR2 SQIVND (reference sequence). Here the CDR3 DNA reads TGTGCCAGTAGTATAGTCCTGCGGGGCGAGCAGTACTTC. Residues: CASSIVLRGEQYF.

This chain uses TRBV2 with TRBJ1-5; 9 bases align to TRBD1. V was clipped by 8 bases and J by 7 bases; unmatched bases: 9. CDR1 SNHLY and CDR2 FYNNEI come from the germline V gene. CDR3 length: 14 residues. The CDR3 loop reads CASGGDRAKQPQHF. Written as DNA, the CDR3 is TGTGCCAGCGGAGGGGACAGGGCGAAACAGCCCCAGCATTTT.

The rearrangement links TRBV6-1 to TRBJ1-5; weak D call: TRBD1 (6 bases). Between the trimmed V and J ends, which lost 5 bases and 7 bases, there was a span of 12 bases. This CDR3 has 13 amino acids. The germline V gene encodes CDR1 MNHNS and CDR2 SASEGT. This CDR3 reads CASSSDSSQPQHF. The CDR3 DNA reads TGTGCCAGCAGTTCGGACAGTAGCCAGCCCCAGCATTTT.

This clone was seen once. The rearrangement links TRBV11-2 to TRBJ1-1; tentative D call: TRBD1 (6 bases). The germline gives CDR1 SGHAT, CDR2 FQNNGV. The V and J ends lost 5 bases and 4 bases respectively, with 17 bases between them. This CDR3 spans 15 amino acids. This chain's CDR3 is CASSTLQGVSTEAFF. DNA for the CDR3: TGTGCCAGCAGCACATTACAGGGAGTAAGCACTGAAGCTTTCTTT.

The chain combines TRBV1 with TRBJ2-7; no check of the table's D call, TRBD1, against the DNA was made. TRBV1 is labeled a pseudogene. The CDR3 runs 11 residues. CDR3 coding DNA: TGCACCAGCAGCCAAAGGGGGAGGCAGTACTTC. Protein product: CTSSQRGRQYF.

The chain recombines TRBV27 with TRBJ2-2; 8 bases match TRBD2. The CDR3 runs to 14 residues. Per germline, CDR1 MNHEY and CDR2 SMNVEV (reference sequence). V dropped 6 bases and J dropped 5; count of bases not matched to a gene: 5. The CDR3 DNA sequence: TGTGCCAGCAGAAGGAGCGGGAGTACCGGGGAGCTGTTTTTT. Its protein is CASRRSGSTGELFF.

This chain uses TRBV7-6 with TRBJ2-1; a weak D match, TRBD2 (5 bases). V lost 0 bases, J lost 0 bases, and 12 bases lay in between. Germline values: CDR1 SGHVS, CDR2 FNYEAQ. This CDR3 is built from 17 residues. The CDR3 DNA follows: TGTGCCAGCAGCTTAGCGCTGACTAAAAGCTCCTACAATGAGCAGTTCTTC. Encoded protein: CASSLALTKSSYNEQFF. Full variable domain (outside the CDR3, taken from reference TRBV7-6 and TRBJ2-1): GAGVSQSPRYKVTKRGQDVALRCDPISGHVSLYWYRQALGQGPEFLTYFNYEAQQDKSGLPNDRFSAERPEGSISTLTIQRTEQRDSAMYRCASSLALTKSSYNEQFFGPGTRLTVL.

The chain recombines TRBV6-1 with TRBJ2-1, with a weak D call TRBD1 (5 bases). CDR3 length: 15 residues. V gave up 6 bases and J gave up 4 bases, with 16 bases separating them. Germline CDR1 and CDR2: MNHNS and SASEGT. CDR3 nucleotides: TGTGCCAGCAGACCCACAGGATGGGTTTACAATGAGCAGTTCTTC. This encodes CASRPTGWVYNEQFF.

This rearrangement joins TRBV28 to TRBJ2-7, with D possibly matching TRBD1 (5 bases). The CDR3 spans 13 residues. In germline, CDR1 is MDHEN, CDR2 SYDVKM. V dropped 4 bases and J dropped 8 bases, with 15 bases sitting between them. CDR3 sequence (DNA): TGTGCCAGCAGTTCACAGGCCCCTGGGAAGCAGTACTTC. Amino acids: CASSSQAPGKQYF.

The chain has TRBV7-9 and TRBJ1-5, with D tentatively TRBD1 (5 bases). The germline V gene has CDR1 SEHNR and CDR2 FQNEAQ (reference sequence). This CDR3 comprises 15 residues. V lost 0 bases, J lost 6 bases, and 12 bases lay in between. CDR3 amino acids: CASSLAEYGGQPQHF. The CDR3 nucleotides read TGTGCCAGCAGCTTAGCGGAATACGGGGGTCAGCCCCAGCATTTT.

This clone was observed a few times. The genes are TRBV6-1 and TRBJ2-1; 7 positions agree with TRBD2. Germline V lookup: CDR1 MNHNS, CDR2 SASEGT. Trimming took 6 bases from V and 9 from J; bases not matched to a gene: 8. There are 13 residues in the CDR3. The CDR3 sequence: CASRAREEGEQFF. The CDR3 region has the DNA TGTGCCAGCAGGGCACGGGAGGAGGGTGAGCAGTTCTTC.

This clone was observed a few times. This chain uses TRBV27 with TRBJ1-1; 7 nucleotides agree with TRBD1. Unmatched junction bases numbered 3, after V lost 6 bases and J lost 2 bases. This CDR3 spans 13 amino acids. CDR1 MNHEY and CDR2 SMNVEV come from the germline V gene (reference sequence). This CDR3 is CASRDRANTEAFF. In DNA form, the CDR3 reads TGTGCCAGCAGAGACAGGGCTAACACTGAAGCTTTCTTT.

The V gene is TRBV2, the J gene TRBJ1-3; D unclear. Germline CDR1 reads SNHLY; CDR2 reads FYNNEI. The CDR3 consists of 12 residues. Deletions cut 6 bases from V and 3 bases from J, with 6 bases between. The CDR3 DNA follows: TGTGCCAGCAGGGGTGATGGAAACACCATATATTTT. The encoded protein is CASRGDGNTIYF.

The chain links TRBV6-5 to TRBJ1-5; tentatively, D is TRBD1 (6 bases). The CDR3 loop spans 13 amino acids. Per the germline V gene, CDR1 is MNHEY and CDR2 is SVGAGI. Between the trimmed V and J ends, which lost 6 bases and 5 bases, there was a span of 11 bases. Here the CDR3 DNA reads TGTGCCAGCAGACCCACAGGGCATCAGCCCCAGCATTTT. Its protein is CASRPTGHQPQHF.

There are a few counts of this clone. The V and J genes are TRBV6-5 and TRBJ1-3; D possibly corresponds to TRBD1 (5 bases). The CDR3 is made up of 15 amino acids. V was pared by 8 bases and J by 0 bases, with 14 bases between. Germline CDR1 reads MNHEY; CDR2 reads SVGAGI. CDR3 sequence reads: CASAMGRDSGNTIYF. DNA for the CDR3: TGTGCCAGCGCAATGGGGCGGGACTCTGGAAACACCATATATTTT.

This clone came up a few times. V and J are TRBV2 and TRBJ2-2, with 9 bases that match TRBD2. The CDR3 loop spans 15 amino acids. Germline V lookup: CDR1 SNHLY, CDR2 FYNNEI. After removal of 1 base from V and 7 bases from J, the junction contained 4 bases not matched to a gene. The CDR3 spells CASSEGLAEYGELFF. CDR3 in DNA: TGTGCCAGCAGTGAAGGACTAGCGGAATACGGGGAGCTGTTTTTT.

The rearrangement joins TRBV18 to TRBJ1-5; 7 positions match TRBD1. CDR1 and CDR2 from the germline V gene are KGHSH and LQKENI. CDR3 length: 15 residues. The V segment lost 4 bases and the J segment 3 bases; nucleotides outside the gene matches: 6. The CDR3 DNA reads TGTGCCAGCTCACGAGGCAGGGGGTCCAATCAGCCCCAGCATTTT. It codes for CASSRGRGSNQPQHF.